What follows is one T cell receptor beta chain and its context. The antigen remains undetermined. The data are from a study of spatial heterogeneity in lung cancer. V lost 5 bases to trimming and J lost 7 bases; unmatched junction nucleotides: 11. Germline V CDR1 and CDR2: SEHNR, FQNEAQ (reference sequence). CDR3 length: 14 residues. Every TCR cDNA molecule bore its own unique molecular identifier. TCRdb re-called the 5' RACE reads with MiXCR, one entry per CDR3 protein. The sample consists of some 85,000 distinct CDR3 sequences, approximately 20% of them appearing once. Sample time point: sample taken at primary tumor resection. Researchers sequenced whole RNA taken from tumor, nontumor lung or frozen PBMC without sorting. Study-level results: Follow-up blood showed ubiquitous expanded tumor TCRs less than blood at resection did.

Sequencing used PBMCs, obtained at surgery. The chain is built from TRBV7-9 and TRBJ2-7; the match to TRBD1 covers 7 bases. This TCR was sampled from a male donor with early-stage non-small cell lung cancer. The DNA of the CDR3 is TGTGCCAGCAGCCCAGGGACAGCCCGCCGGGAGCAGTACTTC. Protein product: CASSPGTARREQYF. Complete variable domain (other parts from reference TRBV7-9 and TRBJ2-7): DTGVSQNPRHKITKRGQNVTFRCDPISEHNRLYWYRQTLGQGPEFLTYFQNEAQLEKSRLLSDRFSAERPKGSFSTLEIQRTEQGDSAMYLCASSPGTARREQYFGPGTRLTVT.